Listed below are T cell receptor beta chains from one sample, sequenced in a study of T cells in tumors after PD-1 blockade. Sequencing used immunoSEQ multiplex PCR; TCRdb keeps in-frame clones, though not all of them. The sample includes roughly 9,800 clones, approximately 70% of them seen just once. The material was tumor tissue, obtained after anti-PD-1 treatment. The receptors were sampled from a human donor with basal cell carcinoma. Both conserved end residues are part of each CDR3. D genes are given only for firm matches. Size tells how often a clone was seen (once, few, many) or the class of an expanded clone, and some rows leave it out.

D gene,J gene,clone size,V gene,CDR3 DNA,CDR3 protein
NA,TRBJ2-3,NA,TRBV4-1,TGCGCCAGCAGGCGGGCGGGGAGCACAGATACGCAGTATTTT,CASRRAGSTDTQYF
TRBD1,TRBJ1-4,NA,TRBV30,TGTGCCTGGAGTGACAGGGGGCTTCGGGAAAAACTGTTTTTT,CAWSDRGLREKLFF
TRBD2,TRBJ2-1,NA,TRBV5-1,TGCGCCAGCAGCTTGGTGGGGACTAGCTTGAATGAGCAGTTCTTC,CASSLVGTSLNEQFF
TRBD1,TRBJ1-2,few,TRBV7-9,TGTGCCAGCAGCCCCAGTCGGACAGGGGGCGCCTATGGCTACACCTTC,CASSPSRTGGAYGYTF
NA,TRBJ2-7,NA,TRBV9,TGTGCCAGCAGCCGCGGCGTGAGGGACGAGCAGTACTTC,CASSRGVRDEQYF
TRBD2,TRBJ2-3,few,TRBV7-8,TGTGCCAGCAGCTCACGGCGGGGAGGGCCATGGGTTGCGAATACGCAGTATTTT,CASSSRRGGPWVANTQYF
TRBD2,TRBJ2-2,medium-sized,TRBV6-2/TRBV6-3,TGTGCCAGCAGTTCCGGACTAGCGGGGACCGGGGAGCTGTTTTTT,CASSSGLAGTGELFF
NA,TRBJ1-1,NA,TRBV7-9,TGTGCCAGCAGCTTAGAACGGGGGCGGGGCACTGAAGCTTTCTTT,CASSLERGRGTEAFF
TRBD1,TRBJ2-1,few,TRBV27,TGTGCCAGCAGTTTCGACAGGGATACTTACAATGAGCAGTTCTTC,CASSFDRDTYNEQFF
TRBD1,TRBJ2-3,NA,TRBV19,TGTGCCAGTAGTATATTTTGGACAGGGCGCATGGGAGATACGCAGTATTTT,CASSIFWTGRMGDTQYF
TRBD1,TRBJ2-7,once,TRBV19,TGTGCCAGTAGTCTTAAGGGGACAGGGGTATACGAGCAGTACTTC,CASSLKGTGVYEQYF
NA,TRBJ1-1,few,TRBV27,TGTGCCAGCAGTTTCCTGCAGGGGGAAGCTTTCTTT,CASSFLQGEAFF
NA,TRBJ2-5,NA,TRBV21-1,TGTGCCAGCAGCAAAGCAGAGAGACAAAAAGAGACCCAGTACTTC,CASSKAERQKETQYF
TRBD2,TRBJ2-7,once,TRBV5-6,TGTGCCAGCAGCACCCCTGGACTAGCGGTGTGGGACGAGCAGTACTTC,CASSTPGLAVWDEQYF
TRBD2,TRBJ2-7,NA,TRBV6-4,TGTGCCAGCAGTGCTAGCGGGAGAATCCCCTACGAGCAGTACTTC,CASSASGRIPYEQYF
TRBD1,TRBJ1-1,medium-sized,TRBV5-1,TGCGCCAGCAGCTTGCACCAGGGGGAAGGGGACACTGAAGCTTTCTTT,CASSLHQGEGDTEAFF
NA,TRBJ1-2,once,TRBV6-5,TGTGCCAGCAGTTACGAGCCGAGAAGGGCGGGAACCTTC,CASSYEPRRAGTF
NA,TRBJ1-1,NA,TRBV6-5,TGTGCCAGCAGTTACTCGAGTCAGTCTATGAACACTGAAGCTTTCTTT,CASSYSSQSMNTEAFF
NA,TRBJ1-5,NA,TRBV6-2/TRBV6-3,TGTGCCAGCAGCCCGAGGGGCACCTGGAGCAATCAGCCCCAGCATTTT,CASSPRGTWSNQPQHF
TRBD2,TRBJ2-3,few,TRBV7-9,TGTGCCAGCAGCCGACACCCCAGCGGGAGGGGAAGGATAACAGATACGCAGTATTTT,CASSRHPSGRGRITDTQYF
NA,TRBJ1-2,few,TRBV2,TGTGCCAGCAGTGATATTTCCAAGGGGTTTGACTATGGCTACACCTTC,CASSDISKGFDYGYTF
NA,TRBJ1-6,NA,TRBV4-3,TGCGCCAGCAGCCAAGATAGACTGGTAAATTCACCCCTCCACTTT,CASSQDRLVNSPLHF
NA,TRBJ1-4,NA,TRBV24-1,TGTGCCACCAGTGAGGGGAGTGAAAAACTGTTTTTT,CATSEGSEKLFF
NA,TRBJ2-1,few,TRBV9,TGTGCCAGCAGCGTAGCCGGTTTCGCTAGGGGTGGGTATGGCAATGAGCAGTTCTTC,CASSVAGFARGGYGNEQFF
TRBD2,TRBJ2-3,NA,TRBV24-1,TGTGCCACCAGTGATTTCTCTAGCGGGGGGCCCCTATTTGCCCATACGCAGTATTTT,CATSDFSSGGPLFAHTQYF
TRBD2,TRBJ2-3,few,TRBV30,TGTGCCTGTTGGGTAGCGGGGAGCACAGATACGCAGTATTTT,CACWVAGSTDTQYF
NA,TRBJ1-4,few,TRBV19,TGTGCCAGTAGTATTTCGGCTAATGAAAAACTGTTTTTT,CASSISANEKLFF
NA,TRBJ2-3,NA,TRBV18,TGTGCCAGCTCGATGCGCACAGATACGCAGTATTTT,CASSMRTDTQYF
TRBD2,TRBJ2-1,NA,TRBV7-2,TGTGCCAGCAGCTTAGTACGCAGCGGGGTCGGGAATGAGCAGTTCTTC,CASSLVRSGVGNEQFF
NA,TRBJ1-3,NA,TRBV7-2,TGTGCCAGCAGCTTCGGGAGCTCTGGAAACACCATATATTTT,CASSFGSSGNTIYF
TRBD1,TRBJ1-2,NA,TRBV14,TGTGCCAGCAGCCACGACAGGGTCTATGGCTACACCTTC,CASSHDRVYGYTF
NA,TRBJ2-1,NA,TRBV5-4,TGTGCCAGCAGCTTGGAGTTTTTGCGGGGGCGCGCGGAGAATGAGCAGTTCTTC,CASSLEFLRGRAENEQFF
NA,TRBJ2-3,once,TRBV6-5,TGTGCCAGCAAACAACAGGGTCTCACAGATACGCAGTATTTT,CASKQQGLTDTQYF
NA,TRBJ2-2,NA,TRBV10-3,TGTGCCATCAGTGAGAGGGGGACTGTCACCGGGGAGCTGTTTTTT,CAISERGTVTGELFF
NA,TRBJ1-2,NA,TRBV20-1,TGCAGTGCTAGGCAGGGCTATGGCTACACCTTC,CSARQGYGYTF
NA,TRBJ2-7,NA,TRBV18,TGTGCCAGCTCACCATCCCGAAGCCACTACGAGCAGTACTTC,CASSPSRSHYEQYF
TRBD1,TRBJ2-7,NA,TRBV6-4,TGTGCCAGCCTCCCACCGGGACAGACTCCCTACGAGCAGTACTTC,CASLPPGQTPYEQYF